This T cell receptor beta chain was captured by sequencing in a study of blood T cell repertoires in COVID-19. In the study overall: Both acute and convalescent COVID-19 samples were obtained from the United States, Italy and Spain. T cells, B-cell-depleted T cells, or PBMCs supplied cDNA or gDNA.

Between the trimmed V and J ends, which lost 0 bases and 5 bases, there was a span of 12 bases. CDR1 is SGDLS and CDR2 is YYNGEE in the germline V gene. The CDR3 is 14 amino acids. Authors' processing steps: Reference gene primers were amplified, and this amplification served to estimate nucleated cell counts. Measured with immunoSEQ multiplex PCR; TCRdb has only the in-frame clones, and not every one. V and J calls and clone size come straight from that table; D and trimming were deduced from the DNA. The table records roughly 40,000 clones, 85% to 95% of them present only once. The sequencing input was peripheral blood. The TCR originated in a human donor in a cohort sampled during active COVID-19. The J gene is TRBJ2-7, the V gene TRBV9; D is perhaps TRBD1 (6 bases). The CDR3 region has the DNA TGTGCCAGCAGCGTAGATAACAGGGTCAACGAGCAGTACTTC. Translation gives CASSVDNRVNEQYF. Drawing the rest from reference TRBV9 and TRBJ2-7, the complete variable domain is DSGVTQTPKHLITATGQRVTLRCSPRSGDLSVYWYQQSLDQGLQFLIQYYNGEERAKGNILERFSAQQFPDLHSELNLSSLELGDSALYFCASSVDNRVNEQYFGPGTRLTVT.